These 7 T cell receptor beta chains originate from one sample sequenced in a study of blood T cell repertoires in COVID-19. The assay was immunoSEQ multiplex PCR, and TCRdb's table has in-frame clones only and misses some. The top ten clones hold about 18% of a sample with under 250,000 clones, about 88% of them seen once. Sequenced: peripheral blood. All receptors come from a man between 45 and 60 years old with COVID-19, enrolled during active disease.

This chain's CDR3 is CASSPSFRSNQPQHF. CDR3 nucleotides: TGTGCCAGCAGTCCGTCGTTCAGGAGCAATCAGCCCCAGCATTTT. The V gene is TRBV28, the J gene TRBJ1-5; D gene uncertain. Trimming shortened V by 5 bases and J by 1 base, and 12 bases separated the two germline ends. CDR1 is MDHEN and CDR2 is SYDVKM in the germline V gene. The length of the CDR3 is 15 residues.

This chain joins TRBV4-3 and TRBJ2-7; TRBD1 matches 10 bases. This CDR3 comprises 17 residues. Germline-derived CDR1 and CDR2 are LGHNA and YSLEER. V gave up 4 bases and J gave up 2 bases; unmatched junction bases: 11. The CDR3 region has the DNA TGCGCCAGCAGCCCCCAAGGGGGGACAGGGGACCCCTACGAGCAGTACTTC. This translates into CASSPQGGTGDPYEQYF.

J is TRBJ1-5 and V is TRBV6-2 or TRBV6-3, with 12 nucleotides matching TRBD1. The CDR3 consists of 14 residues. Germline loops: CDR1 MNHEY, CDR2 SVGEGT. V gave up 5 bases and J gave up 7 bases; unmatched junction bases: 3. This CDR3 is CASSRGTGGQPQHF. The CDR3 DNA sequence: TGTGCCAGCAGTCGTGGGACAGGGGGCCAGCCCCAGCATTTT.

This clone was seen many times. This chain links TRBV7-9 with TRBJ2-7; the D is unclear. Trimming removed 0 bases from V and 1 base from J, with 7 bases in between. The CDR3 sequence is 14 residues long. CDR1 is SEHNR, CDR2 FQNEAQ, per germline (reference sequence). The CDR3 spells CASSLAVQSYEQYF. The CDR3 DNA reads as TGTGCCAGCAGCTTAGCGGTACAGTCCTACGAGCAGTACTTC.

This chain joins TRBV7-3 and TRBJ1-1; no firm D call. CDR3 size: 13 residues. V was cut by 2 bases and J by 1 base, with 5 bases left in between. Germline-derived CDR1 and CDR2 are SGHTA and FQGTGA. CDR3 sequence reads: CASSLGQNTEAFF. The CDR3 bases are TGTGCCAGCAGCTTAGGCCAGAACACTGAAGCTTTCTTT.

This clone was seen more than once but under ten times. The chain links TRBV6-5 to TRBJ2-7, with 11 bases lining up with TRBD2. The CDR3 has 15 amino acids. V shed 6 bases and J 3 bases; nucleotides not matched to a gene: 7. Per the germline V gene, CDR1 is MNHEY and CDR2 is SVGAGI. The CDR3 protein is CASRLEGLADYEQYF. In DNA form, the CDR3 reads TGTGCCAGCAGATTAGAGGGACTAGCGGACTACGAGCAGTACTTC.

The chain carries TRBV15 and TRBJ2-1, with 7 bases that match TRBD1. This CDR3 has 13 residues. Germline V CDR1 and CDR2: LNHNV, YYDKDF (reference sequence). The V and J ends lost 5 bases and 5 bases, in that order; junction bases with no gene match: 3. CDR3 coding DNA: TGTGCCACCAGCTTCGGGACAGACAATGAGCAGTTCTTC. Protein product: CATSFGTDNEQFF.